This passage covers 10 T cell receptor beta chains from one sample sequenced in a study of shared clonotypes between healthy human individuals. The method was immunoSEQ multiplex PCR; TCRdb's version includes in-frame clones alone and lacks a portion of them. This table holds 2 million to 2.5 million clones, approximately 94% found once. Sequenced: naive CD4+ T cells sorted from blood. Indicated subset: CD45RA+ positively selected. The origin of the receptors is a man between 18 and 35 years old in good health.

The chain couples TRBV7-9 to TRBJ2-5; 9 nucleotides agree with TRBD2. This CDR3 contains 14 residues. V shed 7 bases, J shed 4 bases, and the junction held 7 bases outside the gene matches. CDR1 is SEHNR and CDR2 is FQNEAQ in the germline V gene (reference sequence). CDR3 nucleotide sequence: TGTGCCAGCACCTCTAGGACTAGCGTAGAGACCCAGTACTTC. Translation gives CASTSRTSVETQYF.

This clone appeared a few times. The CDR3 spells CASSIGSQDNYGYTF. The CDR3 nucleotides are TGTGCCAGTAGTATCGGGAGCCAAGATAACTATGGCTACACCTTC. The chain links TRBV19 to TRBJ1-2; D is unresolved. Germline V gives CDR1 LNHDA, CDR2 SQIVND (reference sequence). The germline V and J ends were trimmed by 3 bases and 1 base, with 12 bases remaining between them. The CDR3 covers 15 residues.

The V gene is TRBV30, the J gene TRBJ1-4, with D unresolved. There are 13 residues in the CDR3. In germline, CDR1 is GTSNPN, CDR2 SVGIG (reference sequence). Trimming took off 4 bases at V and 5 bases at J, with 11 bases between the two ends. DNA of the CDR3: TGTGCCTGGATTAGTCAGCCAAATGAAAAACTGTTTTTT. Protein: CAWISQPNEKLFF.

The rearrangement joins TRBV18 to TRBJ2-5; D is possibly TRBD1 (6 bases). The CDR3 totals 14 residues. Trimming removed 3 bases at V and 1 base at J, with 9 bases between. Germline CDR1 is KGHSH and CDR2 is LQKENI. CDR3 region: CASSPYRAQETQYF. The CDR3 DNA follows: TGTGCCAGCTCACCCTACAGGGCCCAAGAGACCCAGTACTTC.

The V and J genes are TRBV6-5 and TRBJ1-5; the D is unclear. V lost 6 bases to trimming and J lost 2 bases, with 14 bases between them. The CDR3 runs to 15 residues. Germline V CDR1 and CDR2: MNHEY, SVGAGI. The CDR3 spells CASSPGRAGNQPQHF. CDR3 DNA: TGTGCCAGCAGCCCTGGACGAGCGGGCAATCAGCCCCAGCATTTT.

The chain combines TRBV15 with TRBJ1-6; no clear D. This CDR3 has 13 residues. V dropped 4 bases and J dropped 15 bases, with 16 bases sitting between them. Per germline, CDR1 LNHNV and CDR2 YYDKDF (reference sequence). The CDR3 loop reads CATSKERSQFLHF. The DNA of the CDR3 is TGTGCCACCAGCAAGGAGAGGTCGCAGTTCCTCCACTTT.

The chain recombines TRBV2 with TRBJ2-5; D uncertain. Looked up from germline, CDR1 is SNHLY and CDR2 is FYNNEI. CDR3 length equals 13 residues. Deletions cut 8 bases from V and 3 bases from J, with 13 bases between. DNA of the CDR3: TGTGCCAGCCTCCCAGGTGGGGAAGAGACCCAGTACTTC. Translated, it gives CASLPGGEETQYF. The variable domain in full, with the rest retrieved from reference TRBV2 and TRBJ2-5, is EPEVTQTPSHQVTQMGQEVILRCVPISNHLYFYWYRQILGQKVEFLVSFYNNEISEKSEIFDDQFSVERPDGSNFTLKIRSTKLEDSAMYFCASLPGGEETQYFGPGTRLLVL.

This chain links TRBV4-1 with TRBJ2-3; 11 positions match TRBD1. The CDR3 extends over 16 amino acids. Germline values: CDR1 MGHRA, CDR2 YSYEKL. V lost 4 bases and J lost 5; bases outside the gene matches: 8. CDR3 amino acids: CASSLPGQGAIDTQYF. The CDR3 DNA sequence: TGCGCCAGCAGCCTGCCTGGACAGGGGGCCATAGATACGCAGTATTTT.

CDR3 sequence (DNA): TGTGCCAGCAGTGAGGGGGTCTCCTACGAGCAGTACTTC. It specifies CASSEGVSYEQYF. V usage is TRBV2 and J usage is TRBJ2-7; D assignment may be TRBD1 or TRBD2 (5 bases each). The V gene lost 3 bases and the J gene lost 0 bases, with 6 bases spanning the gap. Germline CDR1 SNHLY, CDR2 FYNNEI. There are 13 residues in the CDR3.

V and J are TRBV6-9 and TRBJ2-4, with 7 bases matching TRBD1. The CDR3 runs to 15 residues. V shed 4 bases and J 8 bases; nucleotides not matched to a gene: 11. The germline V gene has CDR1 MNHGY and CDR2 SVAAGI. Here the CDR3 DNA reads TGTGCCAGCAGTTTTCCGGGACAGCGAGGCGACATTCAGTACTTC. This gives the protein CASSFPGQRGDIQYF.